This T cell receptor beta chain derives from a study of shared clonotypes between healthy human individuals. Naive CD8 cells, CD45RO-negative and positively selected for CCR7, excluded terminally differentiated effector memory CD45RA+ cells. Trimming shortened V by 6 bases and J by 8 bases, and 14 bases separated the two germline ends. Germline loops: CDR1 SNHLY, CDR2 FYNNEI. This CDR3 region has 13 residues. Using immunoSEQ multiplex PCR, the repertoire was profiled, and TCRdb retains in-frame clones only, with some absent. The sample holds hundreds of thousands of clones, approximately 96% seen once.

The source of this sequence is a woman in her 30s in good health. The sequencing sample was made of naive CD8+ T cells sorted from blood. The V call is TRBV2, the J call TRBJ2-1; no clear D. The CDR3 sequence: CASSPLGIHEQFF. Here the CDR3 DNA reads TGTGCCAGCAGCCCCCTAGGGATCCATGAGCAGTTCTTC.